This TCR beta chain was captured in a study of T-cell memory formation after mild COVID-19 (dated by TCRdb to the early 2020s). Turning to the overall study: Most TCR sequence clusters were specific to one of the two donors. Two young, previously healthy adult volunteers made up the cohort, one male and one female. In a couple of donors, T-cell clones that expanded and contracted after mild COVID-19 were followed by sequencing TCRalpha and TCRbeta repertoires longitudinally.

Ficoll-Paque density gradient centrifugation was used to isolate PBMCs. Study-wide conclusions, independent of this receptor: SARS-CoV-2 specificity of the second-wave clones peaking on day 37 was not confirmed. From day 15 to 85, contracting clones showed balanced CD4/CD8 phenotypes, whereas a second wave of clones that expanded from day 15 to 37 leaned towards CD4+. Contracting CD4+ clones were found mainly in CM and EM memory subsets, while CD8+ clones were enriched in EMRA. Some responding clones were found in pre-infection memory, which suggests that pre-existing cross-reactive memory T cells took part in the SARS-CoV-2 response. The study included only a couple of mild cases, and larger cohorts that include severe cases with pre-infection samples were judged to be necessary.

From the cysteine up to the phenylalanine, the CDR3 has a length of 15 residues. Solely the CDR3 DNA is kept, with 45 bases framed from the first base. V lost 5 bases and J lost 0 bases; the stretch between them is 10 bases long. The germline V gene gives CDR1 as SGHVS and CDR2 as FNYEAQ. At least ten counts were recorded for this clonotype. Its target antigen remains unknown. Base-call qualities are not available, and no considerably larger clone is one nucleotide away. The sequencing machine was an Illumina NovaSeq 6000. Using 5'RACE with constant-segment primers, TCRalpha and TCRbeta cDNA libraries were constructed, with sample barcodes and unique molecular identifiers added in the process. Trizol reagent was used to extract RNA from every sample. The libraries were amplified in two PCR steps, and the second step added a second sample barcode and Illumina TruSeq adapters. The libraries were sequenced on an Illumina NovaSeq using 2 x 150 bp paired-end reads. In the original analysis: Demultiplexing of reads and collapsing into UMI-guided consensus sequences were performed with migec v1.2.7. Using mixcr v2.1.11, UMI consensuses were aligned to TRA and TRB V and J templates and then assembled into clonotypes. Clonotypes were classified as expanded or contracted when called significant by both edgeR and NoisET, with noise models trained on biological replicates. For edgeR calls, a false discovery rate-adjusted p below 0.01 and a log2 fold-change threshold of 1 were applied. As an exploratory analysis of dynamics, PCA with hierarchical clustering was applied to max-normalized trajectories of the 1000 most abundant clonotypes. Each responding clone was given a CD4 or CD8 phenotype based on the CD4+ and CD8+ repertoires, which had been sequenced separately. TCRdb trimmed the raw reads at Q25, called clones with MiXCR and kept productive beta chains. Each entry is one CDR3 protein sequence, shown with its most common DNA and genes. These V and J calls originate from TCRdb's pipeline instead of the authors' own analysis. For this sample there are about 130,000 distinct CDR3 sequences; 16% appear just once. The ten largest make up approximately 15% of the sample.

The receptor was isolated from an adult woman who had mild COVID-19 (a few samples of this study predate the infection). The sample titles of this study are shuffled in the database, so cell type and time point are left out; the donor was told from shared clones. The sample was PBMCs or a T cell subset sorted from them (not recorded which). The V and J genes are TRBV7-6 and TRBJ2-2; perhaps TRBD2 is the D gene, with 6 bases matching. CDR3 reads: CASSQVAANTGELFF. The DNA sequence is TGTGCCAGCAGCCAGGTAGCGGCGAACACCGGGGAGCTGTTTTTT.